Following are 18 T cell receptor beta chains from one sample sequenced in a study of T-cell reconstitution after alpha-beta-depleted transplantation in children. TCRbeta library construction was performed incorporating unique molecular identifiers. Each CDR3 protein is one row after TCRdb ran MiXCR on the PCR reads. In the table there are fewer than 550,000 distinct CDR3 sequences, 11% of which are singletons. The sample here was PBMCs, mostly from graft donor cells, taken 180 days after TCRalphabeta/CD19-depleted stem cell transplant. These receptors originate from a female patient aged 2-10 years who had a stem cell transplant for aplastic anemia, so the T cells may come from the graft donor.

The chain joins TRBV6-5 to TRBJ2-1; 7 nucleotides align to TRBD2. The CDR3 sequence is 15 residues long. The junction had 4 bases not matched to a gene; V was cut back by 2 bases and J by 3 bases. CDR1 and CDR2 from the germline V gene are MNHEY and SVGAGI. The CDR3 protein is CASSYASGVYNEQFF. CDR3 sequence (DNA): TGTGCCAGCAGTTACGCTAGCGGAGTCTACAATGAGCAGTTCTTC.

V and J are TRBV7-9 and TRBJ2-3, with 12 bases that match TRBD2. Per germline, CDR1 SEHNR and CDR2 FQNEAQ (reference sequence). The CDR3 contains 16 residues. The junction had 8 bases not matched to a gene; V was cut back by 5 bases and J by 5 bases. CDR3 in amino acids: CASSQRLAGVRDTQYF. CDR3 sequence (DNA): TGTGCCAGCAGCCAGCGACTAGCGGGAGTTCGAGATACGCAGTATTTT.

This clonotype came up a few times. The chain recombines TRBV7-2 with TRBJ2-1; 8 nucleotides line up with TRBD2. The junction had 16 bases not matched to a gene; V was cut back by 11 bases and J by 13 bases. The CDR3 is made up of 13 amino acids. Germline CDR1 is SGHTA and CDR2 is FQGNSA. CDR3 nucleotides: TGTGCCGCATCCGAGAGACGGGAGGGTGTACAGTTCTTC. Its translation: CAASERREGVQFF.

V gene TRBV7-9 combines with J gene TRBJ2-2; D ambiguous. This CDR3 contains 15 residues. V lost 5 bases, J lost 0 bases, and 10 bases lay in between. In germline, CDR1 is SEHNR, CDR2 FQNEAQ (reference sequence). For the CDR3, the DNA is TGTGCCAGCAGCGCGGACGGAACGAACACCGGGGAGCTGTTTTTT. This encodes CASSADGTNTGELFF.

This clonotype was observed a few times. The V gene is TRBV9, the J gene TRBJ2-4; 9 bases map to TRBD1. The trim removed 3 bases at V and 1 base at J, leaving 2 bases unmatched. CDR1 and CDR2 from the germline V gene are SGDLS and YYNGEE. The CDR3 runs to 15 residues. DNA for the CDR3: TGTGCCAGCAGCGAACAGGGGGCGGCCAAAAACATTCAGTACTTC. It specifies CASSEQGAAKNIQYF.

The gene calls are TRBV10-3 and TRBJ2-5, with a possible D match to TRBD1 (6 bases). Germline loops: CDR1 ENHRY, CDR2 SYGVKD. The V and J ends lost 5 bases and 4 bases respectively, with 14 bases between them. The CDR3 loop spans 14 amino acids. The CDR3, as DNA: TGTGCCATCAGTACCCGACAGGAGATAGAGACCCAGTACTTC. Translated, it gives CAISTRQEIETQYF.

The gene calls are TRBV20-1 and TRBJ2-7, with 11 positions matching TRBD2. V was clipped by 3 bases and J by 1 base; unmatched bases: 8. Looked up from germline, CDR1 is DFQATT and CDR2 is SNEGSKA (reference sequence). This CDR3 is built from 16 residues. CDR3 region: CSASPILAGDSYEQYV. The CDR3 DNA follows: TGCAGTGCTAGCCCGATACTAGCGGGAGATTCCTACGAGCAGTACGTC.

The V and J genes are TRBV19 and TRBJ2-4; D possibly uses TRBD1 or TRBD2 (5 bases each). Germline V lookup: CDR1 LNHDA, CDR2 SQIVND (reference sequence). V gave up 7 bases and J gave up 8 bases, with 21 bases separating them. CDR3 length: 15 residues. The CDR3 sequence: CASTNLGTRGDIQYF. CDR3 in DNA: TGTGCCAGTACCAACCTAGGGACCCGGGGTGACATTCAGTACTTC.

This clonotype has only a few counts. V usage is TRBV6-2 or TRBV6-3 and J usage is TRBJ1-1; D call uncertain. V lost 5 bases and J lost 1, with 11 bases in between. The germline gives CDR1 MNHEY, CDR2 SVGEGT. The CDR3 has 14 residues. The CDR3 DNA reads as TGTGCCAGCAGTAACCGGGCCAAGAACACTGAAGCTTTCTTT. It yields the protein CASSNRAKNTEAFF.

This clonotype showed up just a few times. J is TRBJ1-1 and V is TRBV5-5; TRBD1 agrees at 8 bases. This CDR3 spans 18 amino acids. The V gene's germline CDR1 is SGHKS and CDR2 YYEKEE (reference sequence). The V and J ends lost 3 bases and 6 bases, in that order; junction bases with no gene match: 19. The CDR3 is CASSSSGPGTGWVAEAFF. Here the CDR3 DNA reads TGTGCCAGCAGCTCCTCCGGGCCCGGGACAGGTTGGGTGGCTGAAGCTTTCTTT.

This clonotype turned up a few times. V gene TRBV4-2 combines with J gene TRBJ2-3; maybe TRBD1 (5 bases). The CDR3 has 18 amino acids. Germline CDR1 and CDR2: LGHNA and YNFKEQ. Trimming took off 0 bases at V and 2 bases at J, with 18 bases between the two ends. In nucleotides, the CDR3 is TGTGCCAGCAGCCAAGAATTCCCCGCCAGGGAACCCACAGATACGCAGTATTTT. Protein sequence: CASSQEFPAREPTDTQYF.

This clonotype was recorded many times. The chain recombines TRBV20-1 with TRBJ2-1, with D unresolved. The CDR3 length is 18 residues. Germline assignment: CDR1 DFQATT and CDR2 SNEGSKA (reference sequence). Trimming removed 0 bases from V and 0 bases from J, with 18 bases in between. The CDR3 reads CSAREIGRITYSYNEQFF. CDR3 sequence (DNA): TGCAGTGCTAGAGAAATTGGACGCATCACCTACTCCTACAATGAGCAGTTCTTC.

In its sample, this clonotype was seen a few times. The chain uses TRBV7-2 and TRBJ1-2; D remains unclear. This CDR3 is 13 amino acids long. CDR1 SGHTA and CDR2 FQGNSA come from the germline V gene. Trimming shortened V by 1 base and J by 4 bases, and 7 bases separated the two germline ends. CDR3 DNA: TGTGCCAGCAGCTTAGAATCCCCCTATGGCTACACCTTC. This encodes CASSLESPYGYTF.

This clonotype showed up just a few times. The genes are TRBV20-1 and TRBJ2-3, with D tentatively TRBD1 (5 bases). The CDR3 covers 12 residues. Germline V gene data show CDR1 as DFQATT and CDR2 as SNEGSKA (reference sequence). Trimming left V 5 bases short and J 1 base short, with 7 bases between. For the CDR3, the DNA is TGCAGTGCTTTCAGGGGCACAGATACGCAGTATTTT. Protein sequence: CSAFRGTDTQYF.

The chain recombines TRBV19 with TRBJ2-1; possible D gene TRBD2, 5 bases. V lost 4 bases to trimming and J lost 0 bases, with 28 bases between them. The CDR3 covers 21 residues. Germline V lookup: CDR1 LNHDA, CDR2 SQIVND (reference sequence). The CDR3 here is CASSKAFHDPDYPSSYNEQFF. Here the CDR3 DNA reads TGTGCCAGTAGTAAAGCCTTCCACGACCCTGACTACCCTAGCTCCTACAATGAGCAGTTCTTC.

This clonotype has a handful of counts. The chain links TRBV6-2 or TRBV6-3 to TRBJ2-7; D is possibly TRBD1 or TRBD2 (5 bases each). Looked up from germline, CDR1 is MNHEY and CDR2 is SVGEGT. Trimming removed 6 bases at V and 5 bases at J, with 20 bases between. CDR3 size: 15 residues. The CDR3 coding sequence is TGTGCCAGCAGAGCAGACCCGGGACGGCGACACGAGCAGTACGTC. Protein: CASRADPGRRHEQYV.

This clonotype appeared many times. The chain has TRBV20-1 and TRBJ2-5; possibly TRBD1 or TRBD2 for D (5 bases each). This CDR3 is 12 amino acids long. V lost 5 bases, J lost 2 bases, and 9 bases lay in between. The V gene's germline CDR1 is DFQATT and CDR2 SNEGSKA (reference sequence). CDR3 in amino acids: CSAHEGQETQYF. CDR3 DNA sequence: TGCAGTGCTCATGAGGGGCAAGAGACCCAGTACTTC.

This clonotype was counted many times. The chain carries TRBV5-1 and TRBJ2-7, with 7 bases that match TRBD1. Trimming took 4 bases from V and 5 from J; bases not matched to a gene: 9. The CDR3 has 14 residues. From germline, CDR1 is SGHRS and CDR2 YFSETQ. DNA for the CDR3: TGCGCCAGCAGCCCAGCGACAGGGCCCAACGAGCAGTACTTC. Protein: CASSPATGPNEQYF.